A single sample is the source of the 9 T cell receptor beta chains below, sequenced in a study of blood T cell repertoires in COVID-19 (TCRdb year 2020). Library prep was done by the immunoSEQ multiplex PCR assay. The table was pulled from immuneACCESS by TCRdb, which kept in-frame rearrangements only. Such tables lose some clones; where checked, under half of the loss comes from unresolved V genes, and the rest has no known cause. The sample has about 180,000 clones on record, roughly four fifths of them singletons. The biggest ten clones account for more than 7.5% of the sample. The sample comprised peripheral blood. The receptors shown here come from a woman in her 70s with COVID-19, enrolled during active disease.

In regard to this clone: Distinct nucleotide sequences in the sample also encode this CDR3. The rearrangement links TRBV5-1 to TRBJ2-7; 10 nucleotides align to TRBD2. V was pared by 2 bases and J by 1 base, with 0 bases of the junction left unmatched. CDR1 SGHRS and CDR2 YFSETQ come from the germline V gene. The CDR3 sequence is 14 residues long. The CDR3 DNA reads as TGCGCCAGCAGCTTTAGCGGGGGGTCCTACGAGCAGTACTTC. Its protein is CASSFSGGSYEQYF.

This clone was observed a few times. V usage is TRBV18 and J usage is TRBJ2-3, with D maybe TRBD1 (6 bases). V was shortened by 1 base and J by 2 bases, with 13 bases between the two germline ends. CDR3 length: 16 residues. The germline V gene encodes CDR1 KGHSH and CDR2 LQKENI. The CDR3 here is CASSPLRTENTDTQYF. CDR3 bases: TGTGCCAGCTCACCACTTCGGACAGAAAACACAGATACGCAGTATTTT. Looking up the rest from reference TRBV18 and TRBJ2-3 gives the full variable domain: NAGVMQNPRHLVRRRGQEARLRCSPMKGHSHVYWYRQLPEEGLKFMVYLQKENIIDESGMPKERFSAEFPKEGPSILRIQQVVRGDSAAYFCASSPLRTENTDTQYFGPGTRLTVL.

The DNA of the CDR3 is TGTGCCAGCAGGCGGGGAGGGCCGGTCGACATTCAGTACTTC. The encoded protein is CASRRGGPVDIQYF. The rearrangement joins TRBV2 to TRBJ2-4; TRBD2 aligns across 7 bases. V lost 6 bases to trimming and J lost 8 bases; unmatched junction nucleotides: 10. The CDR3 extends over 14 amino acids. The germline V gene encodes CDR1 SNHLY and CDR2 FYNNEI.

The chain recombines TRBV7-2 with TRBJ2-1; TRBD2 matches 7 bases. Germline V lookup: CDR1 SGHTA, CDR2 FQGNSA. CDR3 size: 13 residues. Unmatched junction bases numbered 9, after V lost 10 bases and J lost 6 bases. The CDR3 DNA reads as TGTGCCACCTTGGGGGGGTTTCTCAATGAGCAGTTCTTC. It codes for CATLGGFLNEQFF.

This chain joins TRBV7-2 and TRBJ2-1; TRBD2 matches at 9 bases. The junction had 3 bases not matched to a gene; V was cut back by 2 bases and J by 7 bases. This CDR3 spans 14 amino acids. CDR1 is SGHTA, CDR2 FQGNSA, per germline. The CDR3 nucleotides read TGTGCCAGCAGCTTACGGCTAGCGGGAAATGAGCAGTTCTTC. This translates into CASSLRLAGNEQFF.

The rearrangement uses TRBV6-6 and TRBJ1-5; D ambiguous. The CDR3 has 14 amino acids. Per germline, CDR1 MNHNY and CDR2 SVGAGI (reference sequence). The V end lost 8 bases, the J end lost 2 bases, and 13 bases lay between the germline ends. The CDR3 bases are TGTGCCAGCTCTTTTCCTGAGGGCAATCAGCCCCAGCATTTT. This encodes CASSFPEGNQPQHF.

This clone has just a few counts. The chain recombines TRBV30 with TRBJ2-1; TRBD2 agrees at 7 bases. Trimming removed 3 bases from V and 2 bases from J; junction bases left unmatched: 4. From germline, CDR1 is GTSNPN and CDR2 SVGIG (reference sequence). The CDR3 runs to 14 residues. Here the CDR3 reads CAWSRAGTYNEQFF. DNA for the CDR3: TGTGCCTGGAGCCGAGCGGGAACCTACAATGAGCAGTTCTTC.

As to this clone: The limits of the CDR3 on the DNA are not certain, so only TCRdb's listed CDR3 is given. The chain is built from TRBV27 and TRBJ1-5; the D call TRBD1 from the table was never checked on the DNA. In germline, CDR1 is MNHEY, CDR2 SMNVEV (reference sequence). A total of 15 residues make up the CDR3, ends included. This CDR3 is CASSSSTGNNQPQHF.

The chain carries TRBV5-1 and TRBJ2-3; 7 nucleotides agree with TRBD1. V lost 4 bases to trimming and J lost 3 bases; unmatched junction nucleotides: 8. Germline CDR1 reads SGHRS; CDR2 reads YFSETQ. This CDR3 region has 15 residues. The CDR3 DNA sequence: TGCGCCAGCAGCGTAGACAGGGAAAGGACAGATACGCAGTATTTT. It specifies CASSVDRERTDTQYF.